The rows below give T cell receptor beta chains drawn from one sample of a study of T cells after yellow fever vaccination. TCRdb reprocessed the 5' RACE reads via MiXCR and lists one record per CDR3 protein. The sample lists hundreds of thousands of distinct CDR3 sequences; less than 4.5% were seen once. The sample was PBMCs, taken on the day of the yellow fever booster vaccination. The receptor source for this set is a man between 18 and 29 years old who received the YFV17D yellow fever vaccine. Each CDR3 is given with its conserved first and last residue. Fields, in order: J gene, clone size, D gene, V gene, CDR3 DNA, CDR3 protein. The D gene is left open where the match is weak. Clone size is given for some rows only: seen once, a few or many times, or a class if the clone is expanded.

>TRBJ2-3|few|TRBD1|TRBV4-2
TGTGCCAGCAGCCGCAGGGACAGGGGGACAGATACGCAGTATTTT
CASSRRDRGTDTQYF
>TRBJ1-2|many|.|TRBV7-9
TGTGCCAGCAGCCCGGACCCTTATGGCTACACCTTC
CASSPDPYGYTF
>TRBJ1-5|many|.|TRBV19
TGTGCCAGTAGTATGTATTGGGATGCGGGCAATCAGCCCCAGCATTTT
CASSMYWDAGNQPQHF
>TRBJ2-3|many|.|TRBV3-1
TGTGCCAGCAGCCAAGTCCTGGTTAGCGCAGATACGCAGTATTTT
CASSQVLVSADTQYF
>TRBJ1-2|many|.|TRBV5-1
TGCGCCAGCAGCTTGGTTGACAGAAGTGATGGCTACACCTTC
CASSLVDRSDGYTF
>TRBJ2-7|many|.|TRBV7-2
TGTGCCAGCAGCTTAGAACTGGGCTCCTACGAGCAGTACTTC
CASSLELGSYEQYF
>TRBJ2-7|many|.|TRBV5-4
TGTGCCAGCAGTGAAGACACACGGCCTTCCTACGAGCAGTACTTC
CASSEDTRPSYEQYF
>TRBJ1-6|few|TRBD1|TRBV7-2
TGTGCCAGCAGTTTAGAGGAACTCCGGGACAGGGCTTCTTCACCCCTCCACTTT
CASSLEELRDRASSPLHF
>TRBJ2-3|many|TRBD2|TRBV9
TGTGCCAGCAGCGTAGTAGGGAAAGCGGGGCACACAGATACGCAGTATTTT
CASSVVGKAGHTDTQYF
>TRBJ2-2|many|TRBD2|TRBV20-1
TGCAGTGCCATCGACGGCGCGGGGGACACCGGGGAGCTGTTTTTT
CSAIDGAGDTGELFF
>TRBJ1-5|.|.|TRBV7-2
TGTGCCAGCACCCCTCACGCGGGGTCCAACCCCGGCCAGCCCCAGCATTTT
CASTPHAGSNPGQPQHF
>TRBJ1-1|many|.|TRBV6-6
TGTGCCAGCCAGTGGGATTACACTGAAGCTTTCTTT
CASQWDYTEAFF
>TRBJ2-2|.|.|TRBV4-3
TGCGCCAGCAGCCAGGACGTCGTTAGCATTTTCTACACCGGGGAGCTGTTTTTT
CASSQDVVSIFYTGELFF
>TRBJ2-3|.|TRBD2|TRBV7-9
TGTGCCAGCAGCTTCGGTAGCGGGGTCACAGATACGCAGTATTTT
CASSFGSGVTDTQYF
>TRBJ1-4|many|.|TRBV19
TGTGCCAGTAGTCCTCGACCTAGCCTCCTAAATGAAAAACTGTTTTTT
CASSPRPSLLNEKLFF
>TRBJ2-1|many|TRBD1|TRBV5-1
TGCGCCAGCAGCTGGGCCGGGACAGGGAATAGGGATGAGCAGTTCTTC
CASSWAGTGNRDEQFF
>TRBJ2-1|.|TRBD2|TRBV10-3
TGTGCCATCAAGAGCGGGGGGGCTGGTGAGCAGTTCTTC
CAIKSGGAGEQFF
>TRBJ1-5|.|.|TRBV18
TGTGCCAGCTCACGATCGGTGGCGGATTATAGCAATCAGCCCCAGCATTTT
CASSRSVADYSNQPQHF
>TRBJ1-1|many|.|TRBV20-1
TGCAGTGCTAGAGATCCCGGGGGCAAAGCTTTCTTT
CSARDPGGKAFF
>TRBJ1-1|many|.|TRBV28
TGTGCCAGCAGTTTAAGGCCCATCACGAGCACTGAAGCTTTCTTT
CASSLRPITSTEAFF
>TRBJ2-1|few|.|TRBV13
TGTGCCACCGGGGGGCTAAGTTCTCAGTTCTTC
CATGGLSSQFF
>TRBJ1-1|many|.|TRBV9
TGTGCCAGCAGCGTAGAGGGGCTGAACACTGAAGCTTTCTTT
CASSVEGLNTEAFF
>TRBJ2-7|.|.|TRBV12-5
TGTGCTAGTGGTTTGAATTCTCGAACAGAAACCTACGAGCAGTACTTC
CASGLNSRTETYEQYF
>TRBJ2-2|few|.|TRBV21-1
TGTGCCAGCAGCAAAGAGGGGGGACAGGGGAAGAGCGGGGAGCTGTTTTTT
CASSKEGGQGKSGELFF
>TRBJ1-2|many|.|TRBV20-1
TGCAGTGCTAGACCCCGGGGGGGCATCTATGGCTACACCTTC
CSARPRGGIYGYTF
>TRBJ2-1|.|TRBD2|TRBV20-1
TGCAGTGCCACCTCGGGGACTAGCGGGGTAAACAATGAGCAGTTCTTC
CSATSGTSGVNNEQFF